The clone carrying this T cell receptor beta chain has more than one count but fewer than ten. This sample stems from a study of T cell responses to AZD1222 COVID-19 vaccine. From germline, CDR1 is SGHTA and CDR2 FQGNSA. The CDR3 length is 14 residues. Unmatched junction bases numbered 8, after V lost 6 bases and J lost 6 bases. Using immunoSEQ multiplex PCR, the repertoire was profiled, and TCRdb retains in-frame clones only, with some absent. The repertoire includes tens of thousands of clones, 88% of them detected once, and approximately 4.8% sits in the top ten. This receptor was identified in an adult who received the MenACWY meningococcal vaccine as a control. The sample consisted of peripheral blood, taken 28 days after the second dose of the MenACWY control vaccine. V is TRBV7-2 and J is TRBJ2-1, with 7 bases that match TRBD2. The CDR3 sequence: CASSRTSGGNEQFF. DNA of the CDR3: TGTGCCAGCAGTAGGACTAGTGGAGGCAATGAGCAGTTCTTC.